These T cell receptor beta chains were read from a single sample in a study of T cells in Graves' hyperthyroidism and ophthalmopathy. TCRdb independently ran MiXCR on the multiplex PCR reads; one entry per CDR3 protein. This table holds about half a million distinct CDR3 sequences, approximately 16% found once. Material: blood. The receptor set was obtained from a woman aged 25 to 39 with Graves' ophthalmopathy. Both conserved end residues are part of each CDR3. A D gene is named only where the DNA matches it firmly. The listing skips clone size in some rows; elsewhere it reads once, few, many or a size class.

CDR3nt	CDR3aa	abundance	d_gene	v_gene	j_gene
TGCAGTGCCCCCGGGACAGGGGCCTACGAGCAGTACTTC	CSAPGTGAYEQYF	many	TRBD1	TRBV20-1	TRBJ2-7
TGTGCCAGCAGCCCTAGGACAGGGGGATGGGTCTACGAGCAGTACTTC	CASSPRTGGWVYEQYF	-	TRBD1	TRBV28	TRBJ2-7
TGCAGTGCTAGAGGATTTACACCCCTCCACTTT	CSARGFTPLHF	-	-	TRBV20-1	TRBJ1-6
TGTGCCAGCTCTCCCTATAGCGGGAGGCTCCAAGAGACCCAGTACTTC	CASSPYSGRLQETQYF	many	TRBD2	TRBV18	TRBJ2-5
TGTGCCAGCAGCCCAGGACCGTTAAGGGGGCAGTACTTC	CASSPGPLRGQYF	many	-	TRBV7-9	TRBJ2-7
TGTGCCAGCACCGAACAGGTTGGCTATGGCTACACCTTC	CASTEQVGYGYTF	few	-	TRBV6-1	TRBJ1-2
TGTGCCAGCAAGGAACGGGAAAGCGCCGGGGAGCTGTTTTTT	CASKERESAGELFF	many	-	TRBV2	TRBJ2-2
TGTGCCAGCAGCCCAGGAGGACAGGTCTATGGCTACACCTTC	CASSPGGQVYGYTF	many	TRBD1	TRBV11-2	TRBJ1-2
TGTGCCAGCAGTTTAATCGACTGGGGAAGAAGCGGGAGTTTTAAGAACACCGGGGAGCTGTTTTTT	CASSLIDWGRSGSFKNTGELFF	-	TRBD2	TRBV12-3/TRBV12-4	TRBJ2-2
TGTGCCAGCAGGGGACAGGGAACCTACAATGAGCAGTTCTTC	CASRGQGTYNEQFF	few	TRBD1	TRBV27	TRBJ2-1
TGTGCCAGCACAGGGGTACGGGCCGGGGAGCTGTTTTTT	CASTGVRAGELFF	-	-	TRBV28	TRBJ2-2
TGTGCCAGCAGCTTAGAGGCCCGACTGTTTTTT	CASSLEARLFF	many	-	TRBV11-2	TRBJ2-2
TGTGCCAGCAGCGTTACCACAGGTGAAGCTTTCTTT	CASSVTTGEAFF	-	-	TRBV7-9	TRBJ1-1
TGTGCCAGCAGTCGACTAGCGGGAAGCACAGATACGCAGTATTTT	CASSRLAGSTDTQYF	many	TRBD2	TRBV5-1	TRBJ2-3
TGTGCCAGCAGCTCCCCTTTCGACAATGAGCAGTTCTTC	CASSSPFDNEQFF	many	-	TRBV11-2	TRBJ2-1
TGTGCCAGCAGCCAATTAGCGATACAGGGAAACAATGAGCAGTTCTTC	CASSQLAIQGNNEQFF	-	-	TRBV14	TRBJ2-1
TGCAGTGCTGCCCCCGGGAACTACGAGCAGTACTTC	CSAAPGNYEQYF	-	-	TRBV20-1	TRBJ2-7
TGTGCCAGCGCCCTCGGACCTTATAATTCACCCCTCCACTTT	CASALGPYNSPLHF	-	-	TRBV19	TRBJ1-6
TGTGCCAGCAGTTCCACCTCCGGGACATATGACAATGAGCAGTTCTTC	CASSSTSGTYDNEQFF	many	-	TRBV28	TRBJ2-1
TGTGCCAGCAGCCAACTAACGGGAGTTAATGAGCAGTTCTTC	CASSQLTGVNEQFF	-	-	TRBV7-2	TRBJ2-1
TGCAGCGCCCGACAGGGGCCCGACGAGCAGTACTTC	CSARQGPDEQYF	many	TRBD1	TRBV29-1	TRBJ2-7
TGTGCCAGCAGAGGGTTGTGGGCTTCGGGGGACTACGAGCAGTACTTC	CASRGLWASGDYEQYF	many	-	TRBV6-1	TRBJ2-7
TGCAGTGCTAGAGATGGGCCTGTACAGGACCCCCGCTACGAGCAGTACTTC	CSARDGPVQDPRYEQYF	-	-	TRBV20-1	TRBJ2-7
TGTGCCAGCAGTTCCTGGACAGGCATAACCCGGCAGGAAAAACTGTTTTTT	CASSSWTGITRQEKLFF	few	TRBD1	TRBV27	TRBJ1-4
TGCAGTGCTAGCCCGGACAGGAGATACGAGCAGTACTTC	CSASPDRRYEQYF	few	TRBD1	TRBV20-1	TRBJ2-7
TGTGCCACCCCGAAAGGAAGGGCAACTAGCGGTAGGGATACGCAGTATTTT	CATPKGRATSGRDTQYF	many	TRBD2	TRBV7-9	TRBJ2-3
TGTGCCAGCAGCTTTCGGACGGGCTTCTCTGGAAACACCATATATTTT	CASSFRTGFSGNTIYF	-	-	TRBV5-5	TRBJ1-3
TGTGCCAGCAGCCGACGAACAGGGGCGCAAGCGAACTCCTACGAGCAGTACTTC	CASSRRTGAQANSYEQYF	-	TRBD1	TRBV7-2	TRBJ2-7
TGTGCCAGCAGGTCGACAGGGCCTTCCTACGAGCAGTACTTC	CASRSTGPSYEQYF	-	TRBD1	TRBV12-3/TRBV12-4	TRBJ2-7
TGTGCCAGCAGCTTGCTATCGGGACAAAACACAGATACGCAGTATTTT	CASSLLSGQNTDTQYF	-	-	TRBV5-4	TRBJ2-3
TGTGCCAGCAGTGAGGGACTAGCGGGCACCGGGGAGCTGTTTTTT	CASSEGLAGTGELFF	many	TRBD2	TRBV2	TRBJ2-2
TGCAGTGCTAGACCCGGCACGGGCCCTCGGGAGCAGTACTTC	CSARPGTGPREQYF	few	-	TRBV20-1	TRBJ2-7
TGTGCCAGCAGCCAGACGGACAGGGGTAATTCACCCCTCCACTTT	CASSQTDRGNSPLHF	many	TRBD1	TRBV6-1	TRBJ1-6
TGTGCCAGCAGCTTAGATCGGGACACTGAAGCTTTCTTT	CASSLDRDTEAFF	many	-	TRBV7-8	TRBJ1-1
TGTGCCAGCATCCTGGAAGGGGCGTCCAAAAACATTCAGTACTTC	CASILEGASKNIQYF	few	-	TRBV12-3/TRBV12-4	TRBJ2-4
TGTGCCAGCAGTCAAACCCGGGGCAATCAGCCCCAGCATTTT	CASSQTRGNQPQHF	many	-	TRBV12-3/TRBV12-4	TRBJ1-5
TGCGCCAGCAGCCAAGATAGGGGGAATGAGCAGTCCTTC	CASSQDRGNEQSF	-	-	TRBV4-1	TRBJ2-1
TGTGCCAGCAGCGTCGGGACGTTGCCCGGCAATCAGCCCCAGCATTTT	CASSVGTLPGNQPQHF	many	-	TRBV7-8	TRBJ1-5
TGTGCCAGTAGTTTTGCCAGGTCGAACACTGAAGCTTTCTTT	CASSFARSNTEAFF	few	-	TRBV19	TRBJ1-1
TGTGCCAGCAGTCCCCTGGGACAGGGCGACGAGCAGTACTTC	CASSPLGQGDEQYF	-	TRBD1	TRBV28	TRBJ2-7
TGTGCCAGCAGCTCGGAAGGCTTCGGGGAGCAGTTCTTC	CASSSEGFGEQFF	many	-	TRBV12-3/TRBV12-4	TRBJ2-1
TGTGCCAGCAGCTTACTCCTAGCGGTTTCTCAGGCCGAGCAGTACTTC	CASSLLLAVSQAEQYF	many	TRBD2	TRBV7-8	TRBJ2-7